These 15 T cell receptor beta chains were sequenced from one sample in a study of immune heterogeneity within non-small cell lung tumors. It was a multiplex PCR that amplified TCR beta CDR3, with 32 V and 13 J primers. TCRdb analysed the multiplex PCR reads with MiXCR anew, one entry per CDR3 protein. The table has approximately 3,200 distinct CDR3 sequences, under 25% seen once. Bulk tumor genomic DNA constituted the template, at roughly 660 ng per sample. From each primary tumor, several far-apart biopsies were obtained during surgery. Curative operations were performed on patients who had untreated, newly diagnosed non-small cell lung cancer. Sequencing was performed on lung tumor tissue. The origin of the receptors is a man in his fifties or sixties with non-small cell lung cancer.

Remarks on this clonotype: One end of the junction varies from germline; a read error may be responsible. The gene calls are TRBV28 and TRBJ2-1; D tentatively fits TRBD1 or TRBD2 (5 bases each). There are 16 residues in the CDR3. CDR1 is MDHEN, CDR2 SYDVKM, per germline. The DNA of the CDR3 is TGTGCCATCAGTTTAGGCAAGGGACGAACTTTCAATGAGCAGTTCTTC. Translation: CAISLGKGRTFNEQFF. Variable domain in full (rest from reference TRBV28 and TRBJ2-1): DVKVTQSSRYLVKRTGEKVFLECVQDMDHENMFWYRQDPGLGLRLIYFSYDVKMKEKGDIPEGYSVSREKKERFSLILESASTNQTSMYLCAISLGKGRTFNEQFFGPGTRLTVL.

Concerning this clonotype itself: A much more abundant neighbour one base away suggests this may be a read error. The gene calls are TRBV6-9 and TRBJ1-3; D is ambiguous. Germline V lookup: CDR1 MNHGY, CDR2 SVAAGI. V gave up 2 bases and J gave up 4 bases, with 9 bases separating them. The CDR3 spans 14 residues. This CDR3 reads CASSYQCGGNTIYF. CDR3 in DNA: TGTGCCAGCAGTTATCAGTGCGGAGGAAACACCATATATTTT.

In its sample, this clonotype ranks as medium-sized. The rearrangement joins TRBV12-3 or TRBV12-4 to TRBJ1-6; 8 bases fit TRBD1. V was clipped by 6 bases and J by 7 bases; unmatched bases: 11. This CDR3 region has 16 residues. The CDR3 coding sequence is TGTGCCAGCAGCCCCGACAGGGGCTCTTGGAATTCACCCCTCCACTTT. The encoded protein is CASSPDRGSWNSPLHF.

The chain couples TRBV5-4 to TRBJ2-7; D uncertain. Germline V gene sequence: CDR1 SGHNT, CDR2 YYREEE (reference sequence). Trimming removed 3 bases from V and 3 bases from J, with 10 bases in between. The CDR3 runs to 13 residues. The CDR3 DNA reads TGTGCCAGCAGCTCCCCTCAAGGCTACGAGCAGTACTTC. Translated, it gives CASSSPQGYEQYF.

Regarding this clonotype: Being one base from a much bigger clone, this may be a read error. V gene TRBV28 combines with J gene TRBJ2-2; TRBD2 matches 7 bases. The CDR3 extends over 16 amino acids. Germline V CDR1 and CDR2: MDHEN, SYDVKM. CDR3 coding DNA: TGTTCCAGCAGTTTGTACCGGACTAGTTTCGCCGGGGAGCTGTTTTTT. Its translation: CSSSLYRTSFAGELFF. Combining the CDR3 with reference TRBV28 and TRBJ2-2 gives the whole variable domain DVKVTQSSRYLVKRTGEKVFLECVQDMDHENMFWYRQDPGLGLRLIYFSYDVKMKEKGDIPEGYSVSREKKERFSLILESASTNQTSMYLCSSSLYRTSFAGELFFGEGSRLTVL.

This clonotype is termed medium-sized (0.01 to 0.1%). This rearrangement joins TRBV6-6 to TRBJ1-3, with D perhaps matching TRBD1 (5 bases). The CDR3 is 14 amino acids. CDR1 MNHNY and CDR2 SVGAGI come from the germline V gene (reference sequence). V shed 3 bases and J shed 4 bases, with 10 bases lying between them. The CDR3 coding sequence is TGTGCCAGCAGTTATCAGGGCGGAGGAAACACCATATATTTT. It encodes CASSYQGGGNTIYF.

This clonotype came up a few times. This chain connects TRBV9 to TRBJ2-2; 7 bases agree with TRBD2. Germline V CDR1 and CDR2: SGDLS, YYNGEE. This CDR3 region has 17 residues. Trimming cost V 3 bases and J 3 bases; bases outside gene matches: 11. CDR3 coding DNA: TGTGCCAGCAGCGGGCTGCGCGGGGGTTTTCACACCGGGGAGCTGTTTTTT. This sequence encodes CASSGLRGGFHTGELFF.

On this clonotype itself: This may stem from a read error, because a much larger clone lies one nucleotide away. The rearrangement joins TRBV28 to TRBJ2-5; TRBD2 might be the D (5 bases). The germline CDR1 and CDR2 sequences are MDHEN and SYDVKM. The CDR3 length is 12 residues. The CDR3 bases are TGTACCAGCGGCGGGTTACAAGAGACCCAGTACTTC. Its protein product is CTSGGLQETQYF.

Details on this clonotype: A read error may be the cause here, since a much bigger clone is one base away. The chain is built from TRBV7-9 and TRBJ2-1, with TRBD1 as a possible D gene (6 bases). Germline V gives CDR1 SEHNR, CDR2 FQNEAQ (reference sequence). The ends were cut back, 11 bases at V and 2 bases at J, with 13 bases in the middle. The length of the CDR3 is 13 residues. The CDR3 DNA reads as TGTGCCGAAGAGGGGGACCCCTACAATGAGCAGTTCTTC. Encoded protein: CAEEGDPYNEQFF.

Of note for this clonotype: This may stem from a read error, because a much larger clone lies one nucleotide away. Here the CDR3 reads CASVCSGGGYEQFF. The CDR3 DNA reads TGTGCCAGCGTATGCAGCGGGGGAGGTTATGAGCAGTTCTTC. V usage is TRBV7-6 and J usage is TRBJ2-1, with 8 bases that match TRBD2. There are 14 residues in the CDR3. With 8 bases clipped from V and 8 bases from J, the junction kept 11 bases outside the gene matches. Germline CDR1 and CDR2: SGHVS and FNYEAQ.

This clonotype is labeled medium-sized. The chain combines TRBV7-9 with TRBJ2-3; D unresolved. CDR1 is SEHNR, CDR2 FQNEAQ, per germline (reference sequence). The length of the CDR3 is 15 residues. Trimming shortened V by 0 bases and J by 2 bases, and 9 bases separated the two germline ends. In DNA, the CDR3 is TGTGCCAGCAGCTTAGCTCTCCAGTACACAGATACGCAGTATTTT. Protein product: CASSLALQYTDTQYF.

As regards this clonotype: The junction shows a germline mismatch at one end, possibly a read error. V is TRBV20-1 and J is TRBJ2-2, with 8 bases matching TRBD2. The CDR3 is made up of 14 amino acids. Germline CDR1 is DFQATT and CDR2 is SNEGSKA (reference sequence). CDR3 nucleotides: TGCAGTGCTAGAGGCGGGAGGAACACCGGTGAGCTGTCTTTT. Protein product: CSARGGRNTGELSF.

About this clonotype: The missing conserved phenylalanine or tryptophan at the end of this CDR3 makes a read error likely. It is unclear where the CDR3 begins or ends on the DNA, so no DNA is shown, and the CDR3 is as TCRdb lists it. The chain links TRBV9 to TRBJ1-5; the D call of TRBD1 is as the table states it, not checked on the DNA. CDR1 is SGDLS, CDR2 YYNGEE, per germline. The CDR3 contains 17 residues when both ends are counted. CDR3 protein: CASSVGAGTGSGQPHHS.

This clonotype qualifies as medium-sized. The V and J genes are TRBV9 and TRBJ1-5; D unresolved. There are 14 residues in the CDR3. The germline V and J ends were trimmed by 0 bases and 9 bases, with 13 bases remaining between them. Germline lookup yields CDR1 SGDLS and CDR2 YYNGEE. CDR3 nucleotides: TGTGCCAGCAGCGTAGGGTCAGGAGCGGGGCCCCAGCATTTT. This codes for CASSVGSGAGPQHF.

Relative to its sample, this clonotype is medium-sized. The chain carries TRBV6-2 or TRBV6-3 and TRBJ2-6; D gene unclear. Germline CDR1 reads MNHEY; CDR2 reads SVGEGT. V was shortened by 10 bases and J by 4 bases, with 11 bases between the two germline ends. The CDR3 spans 13 residues. CDR3 loop: CATRIMGANVLTF. The CDR3 nucleotides read TGTGCCACCCGAATCATGGGGGCCAACGTCCTGACTTTC.